Below are 15 T cell receptor beta chains sequenced from a single sample in a study of spatial heterogeneity in lung cancer. Time point indicated: blood at routine non-recurrence follow-up after resection. Material for sequencing was whole RNA from tumor, nontumor lung or frozen PBMC, left unsorted. MiXCR, run by TCRdb on the 5' RACE reads, gives a single entry per CDR3 protein. The sample records 45,000 to 65,000 distinct CDR3 sequences, less than 9.5% being singletons. The sequencing used PBMCs, collected at follow-up. The receptor source for this set is a female donor with early-stage non-small cell lung cancer.

This clonotype was seen a handful of times. The chain joins TRBV29-1 to TRBJ1-5; D remains ambiguous. The CDR3 totals 13 residues. V was clipped by 4 bases and J by 4 bases, with 11 bases between them. Germline CDR1 SQVTM, CDR2 ANQGSEA. The CDR3: CSVVTTSNQPQHF. The CDR3 region has the DNA TGCAGCGTTGTTACGACAAGTAATCAGCCCCAGCATTTT.

The rearrangement joins TRBV20-1 to TRBJ2-7; D remains unclear. CDR1 is DFQATT and CDR2 is SNEGSKA in the germline V gene (reference sequence). V shed 0 bases and J shed 2 bases, with 8 bases lying between them. CDR3 size: 13 residues. CDR3 region: CSARDPKAYEQYF. The CDR3, as DNA: TGCAGTGCTAGAGACCCGAAGGCCTACGAGCAGTACTTC.

This clonotype was seen many times. The V call is TRBV7-2, the J call TRBJ2-5, with TRBD2 matching over 14 bases. The V segment lost 5 bases and the J segment 4 bases; nucleotides outside the gene matches: 3. CDR1 and CDR2 from the germline V gene are SGHTA and FQGNSA. This CDR3 spans 15 amino acids. CDR3 residues: CASSAGLAGGETQYF. The CDR3, as DNA: TGTGCCAGCAGCGCAGGACTAGCGGGGGGAGAGACCCAGTACTTC.

There are many counts of this clonotype. The V and J genes are TRBV7-9 and TRBJ2-1; perhaps TRBD2 as D (7 bases). Trimming took 1 base from V and 8 from J, leaving 15 bases between them. Germline assignment: CDR1 SEHNR and CDR2 FQNEAQ (reference sequence). This CDR3 is 15 amino acids long. In nucleotides, the CDR3 is TGTGCCAGCAGCTTAGTCGTCGGGGGGCAGGATGAGCAGTTCTTC. The encoded protein is CASSLVVGGQDEQFF.

In DNA, the CDR3 is TGCGCCAGCAGCTTCGGGGGACTCCGCCAAGAGACCCAGTACTTC. Its protein is CASSFGGLRQETQYF. V usage is TRBV5-1 and J usage is TRBJ2-5; TRBD2 is a possible D gene (6 bases). V gave up 2 bases and J gave up 1 base, with 12 bases separating them. The CDR3 is 15 amino acids. Germline V gene sequence: CDR1 SGHRS, CDR2 YFSETQ.

At least ten counts were recorded for this clonotype. This chain links TRBV9 with TRBJ1-5; perhaps TRBD1 as D (6 bases). V dropped 0 bases and J dropped 7 bases, with 14 bases sitting between them. This CDR3 contains 15 residues. Germline V gene sequence: CDR1 SGDLS, CDR2 YYNGEE. The chain's CDR3 is CASSVAGGLGQPQHF. Written as DNA, the CDR3 is TGTGCCAGCAGCGTAGCGGGGGGCTTAGGGCAGCCCCAGCATTTT.

This clonotype appeared a few times. The chain recombines TRBV2 with TRBJ1-5; a possible D gene is TRBD1 (6 bases). Germline values: CDR1 SNHLY, CDR2 FYNNEI. This CDR3 spans 13 amino acids. V shed 4 bases and J shed 3 bases, with 7 bases lying between them. The CDR3 bases are TGTGCCAGCAGTGGACAGGCCAATCAGCCCCAGCATTTT. It is translated as CASSGQANQPQHF.

This clonotype was seen ten or more times. The rearrangement links TRBV27 to TRBJ2-2; 10 nucleotides line up with TRBD1. The ends lost 2 bases at V and 12 bases at J; junction bases unmatched: 12. The length of the CDR3 is 16 residues. The germline V gene encodes CDR1 MNHEY and CDR2 SMNVEV (reference sequence). The CDR3 DNA follows: TGTGCCAGCAGTTTAGTAATGGGGACAGGGGACGGAAAGCTGTTTTTT. Protein: CASSLVMGTGDGKLFF.

V gene TRBV18 combines with J gene TRBJ2-6, with no clear D. V gave up 6 bases and J gave up 2 bases, with 8 bases separating them. The germline V gene has CDR1 KGHSH and CDR2 LQKENI. This CDR3 has 14 residues. CDR3 nucleotide sequence: TGTGCCAGCTCCCCTTTTCCTGGGGCCAACGTCCTGACTTTC. Translated: CASSPFPGANVLTF.

This clonotype was seen more than once but under ten times. The chain uses TRBV7-9 and TRBJ2-3, with TRBD2 as a possible D gene (6 bases). The CDR3 sequence is 15 residues long. Germline V CDR1 and CDR2: SEHNR, FQNEAQ (reference sequence). The V end lost 5 bases, the J end lost 5 bases, and 17 bases lay between the germline ends. CDR3 amino acids: CASSRGLRGGDTQYF. Here the CDR3 DNA reads TGTGCCAGCAGCAGGGGACTCCGAGGCGGAGATACGCAGTATTTT.

This clonotype was detected ten times or more. The rearrangement uses TRBV28 and TRBJ1-1; unclear D gene. CDR3 size: 15 residues. Deletions cut 6 bases from V and 5 bases from J, with 19 bases between. The V gene's germline CDR1 is MDHEN and CDR2 SYDVKM. The CDR3 here is CASRPNRASRTEAFF. The CDR3 DNA follows: TGTGCCAGCAGGCCTAACCGGGCCTCGAGAACTGAAGCTTTCTTT. The complete variable domain, with remaining parts taken from reference TRBV28 and TRBJ1-1, reads DVKVTQSSRYLVKRTGEKVFLECVQDMDHENMFWYRQDPGLGLRLIYFSYDVKMKEKGDIPEGYSVSREKKERFSLILESASTNQTSMYLCASRPNRASRTEAFFGQGTRLTVV.

In this sample, this clonotype turned up a few times. V usage is TRBV18 and J usage is TRBJ2-7; TRBD1 matches at 8 bases. Germline V lookup: CDR1 KGHSH, CDR2 LQKENI. The V and J ends lost 6 bases and 6 bases, in that order; junction bases with no gene match: 13. CDR3 length: 15 residues. CDR3 DNA sequence: TGTGCCAGCTCCCCGACTTGGACAGGGTCTCTCGAGCAGTACTTC. The encoded protein is CASSPTWTGSLEQYF.

The table lists this clonotype with many counts. The rearrangement links TRBV18 to TRBJ2-2; 7 nucleotides align to TRBD1. The germline CDR1 and CDR2 sequences are KGHSH and LQKENI. V shed 3 bases and J 4 bases; nucleotides not matched to a gene: 5. This CDR3 contains 15 residues. CDR3 sequence: CASSPRGPVTGELFF. The CDR3 nucleotides read TGTGCCAGCTCACCGAGGGGGCCGGTCACCGGGGAGCTGTTTTTT.

The table lists this clonotype with a few counts. The CDR3 protein is CASSSQGGALYNEQFF. The CDR3 region has the DNA TGCGCCAGCAGCTCCCAGGGGGGGGCCCTCTACAATGAGCAGTTCTTC. This chain links TRBV5-1 with TRBJ2-1; D could derive from TRBD1 or TRBD2 (7 bases each). The CDR3 has 16 residues. V was clipped by 3 bases and J by 3 bases, with 16 bases between them. CDR1 and CDR2 from the germline V gene are SGHRS and YFSETQ.

The chain couples TRBV5-4 to TRBJ1-2, with D perhaps matching TRBD1 (5 bases). Germline V gives CDR1 SGHNT, CDR2 YYREEE (reference sequence). This CDR3 is 15 amino acids long. Trimming shortened V by 3 bases and J by 0 bases, and 12 bases separated the two germline ends. The CDR3 here is CASSYGTDTNYGYTF. The CDR3 region has the DNA TGTGCCAGCAGCTACGGGACGGACACTAACTATGGCTACACCTTC.